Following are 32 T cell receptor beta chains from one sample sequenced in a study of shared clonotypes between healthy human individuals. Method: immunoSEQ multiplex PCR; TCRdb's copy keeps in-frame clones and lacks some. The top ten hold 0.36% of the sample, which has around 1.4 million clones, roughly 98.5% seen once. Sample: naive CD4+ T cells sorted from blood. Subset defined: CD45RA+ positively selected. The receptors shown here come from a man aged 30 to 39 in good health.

CDR3 sequence: CASSFGPGNTDTQYF. DNA of the CDR3: TGCGCCAGCAGTTTTGGACCGGGGAACACAGATACGCAGTATTTT. The chain recombines TRBV5-1 with TRBJ2-3; tentative D call: TRBD2 (5 bases). The CDR3 totals 15 residues. V dropped 5 bases and J dropped 2 bases, with 15 bases sitting between them. Germline V CDR1 and CDR2: SGHRS, YFSETQ.

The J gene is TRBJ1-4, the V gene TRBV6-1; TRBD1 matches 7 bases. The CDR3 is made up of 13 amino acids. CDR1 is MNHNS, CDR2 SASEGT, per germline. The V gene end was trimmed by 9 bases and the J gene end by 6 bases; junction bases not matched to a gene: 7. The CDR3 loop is CASCDRVHEKLFF. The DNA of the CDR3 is TGTGCCAGTTGCGACAGGGTTCATGAAAAACTGTTTTTT.

The CDR3 protein is CAIRTSGTSNTGELFF. Written as DNA, the CDR3 is TGCGCCATCAGGACTAGCGGGACTTCGAACACCGGGGAGCTGTTTTTT. The chain is built from TRBV10-1 and TRBJ2-2, with TRBD2 matching over 12 bases. Trimming removed 10 bases from V and 0 bases from J; junction bases left unmatched: 6. This CDR3 is built from 16 residues. Germline values: CDR1 WNHNN, CDR2 SYGVQD (reference sequence).

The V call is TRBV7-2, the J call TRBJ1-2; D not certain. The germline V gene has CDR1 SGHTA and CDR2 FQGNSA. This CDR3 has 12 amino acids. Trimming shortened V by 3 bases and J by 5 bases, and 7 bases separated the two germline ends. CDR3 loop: CASSFPGYGYTF. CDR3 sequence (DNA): TGTGCCAGCAGCTTCCCAGGTTATGGCTACACCTTC.

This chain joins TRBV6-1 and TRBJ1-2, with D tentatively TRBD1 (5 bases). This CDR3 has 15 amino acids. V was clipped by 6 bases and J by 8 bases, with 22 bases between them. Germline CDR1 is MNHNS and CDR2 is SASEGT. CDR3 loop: CASSAQTAGTWGYTF. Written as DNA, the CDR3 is TGTGCCAGCAGCGCCCAAACCGCAGGGACGTGGGGCTACACCTTC.

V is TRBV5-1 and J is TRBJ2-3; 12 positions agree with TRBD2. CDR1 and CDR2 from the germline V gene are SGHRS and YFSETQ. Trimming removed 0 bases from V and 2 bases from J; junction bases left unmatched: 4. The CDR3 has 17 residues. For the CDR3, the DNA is TGCGCCAGCAGCTTGGGGACTAGCGGGGAGATCACAGATACGCAGTATTTT. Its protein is CASSLGTSGEITDTQYF.

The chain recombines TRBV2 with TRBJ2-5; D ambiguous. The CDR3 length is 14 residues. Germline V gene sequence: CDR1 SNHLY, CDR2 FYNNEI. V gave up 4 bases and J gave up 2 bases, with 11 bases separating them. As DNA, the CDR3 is TGTGCCAGCAGTGTCTTAGGAAAACAAGAGACCCAGTACTTC. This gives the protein CASSVLGKQETQYF.

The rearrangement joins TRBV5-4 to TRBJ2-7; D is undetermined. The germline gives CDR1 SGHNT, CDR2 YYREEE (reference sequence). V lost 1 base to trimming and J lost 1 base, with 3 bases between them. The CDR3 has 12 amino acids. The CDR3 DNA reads TGTGCCAGCAGCTTGCCTTCCTACGAGCAGTACTTC. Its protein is CASSLPSYEQYF.

CDR3 sequence (DNA): TGTGCCAGCAGCCTGCAGATTCGAGGGGTAGAGACCCAGTACTTC. Its protein is CASSLQIRGVETQYF. This sequence joins TRBV16 and TRBJ2-5; D is possibly TRBD1 or TRBD2 (5 bases each). CDR3 size: 15 residues. V gave up 4 bases and J gave up 4 bases, with 16 bases separating them. The V gene's germline CDR1 is KGHSY and CDR2 FQNENV.

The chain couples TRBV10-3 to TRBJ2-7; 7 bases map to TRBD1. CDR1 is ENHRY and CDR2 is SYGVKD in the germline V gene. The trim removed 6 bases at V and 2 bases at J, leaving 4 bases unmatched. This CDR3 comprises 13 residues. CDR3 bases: TGTGCCATCAGACCGGGACAGACCTACGAGCAGTACTTC. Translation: CAIRPGQTYEQYF.

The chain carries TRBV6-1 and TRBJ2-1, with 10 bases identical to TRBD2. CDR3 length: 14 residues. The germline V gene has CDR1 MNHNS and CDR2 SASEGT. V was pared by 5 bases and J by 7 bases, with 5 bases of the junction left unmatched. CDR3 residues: CASSPKTSGNEQFF. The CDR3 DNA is TGTGCCAGCAGTCCTAAGACTAGCGGGAATGAGCAGTTCTTC.

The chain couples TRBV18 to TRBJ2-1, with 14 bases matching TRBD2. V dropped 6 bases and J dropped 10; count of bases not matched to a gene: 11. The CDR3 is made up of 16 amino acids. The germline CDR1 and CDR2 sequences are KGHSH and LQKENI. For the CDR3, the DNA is TGTGCCAGCTCCCCGAGTGGACTAGCGGGAGGACACGAGCAGTTCTTC. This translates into CASSPSGLAGGHEQFF.

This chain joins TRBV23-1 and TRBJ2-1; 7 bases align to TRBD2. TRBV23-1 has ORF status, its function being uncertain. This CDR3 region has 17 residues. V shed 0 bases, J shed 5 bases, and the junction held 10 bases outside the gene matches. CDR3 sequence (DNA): TGCGCCAGCAGTCAATCGGTGGGAGGGCATGGCGACAATGAGCAGTTCTTC. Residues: CASSQSVGGHGDNEQFF.

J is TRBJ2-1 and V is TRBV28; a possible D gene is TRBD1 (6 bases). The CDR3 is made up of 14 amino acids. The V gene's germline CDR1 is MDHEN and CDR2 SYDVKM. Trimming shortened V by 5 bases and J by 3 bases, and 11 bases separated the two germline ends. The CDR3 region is CASSPSDSYNEQFF. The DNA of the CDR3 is TGTGCCAGCAGTCCGTCGGACAGCTACAATGAGCAGTTCTTC.

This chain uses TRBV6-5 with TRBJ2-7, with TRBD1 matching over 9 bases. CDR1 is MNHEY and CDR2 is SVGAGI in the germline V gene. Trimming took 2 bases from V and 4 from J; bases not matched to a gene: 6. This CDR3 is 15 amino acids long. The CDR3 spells CASSYTTGTGYEQYF. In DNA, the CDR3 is TGTGCCAGCAGTTACACTACCGGGACAGGGTACGAGCAGTACTTC.

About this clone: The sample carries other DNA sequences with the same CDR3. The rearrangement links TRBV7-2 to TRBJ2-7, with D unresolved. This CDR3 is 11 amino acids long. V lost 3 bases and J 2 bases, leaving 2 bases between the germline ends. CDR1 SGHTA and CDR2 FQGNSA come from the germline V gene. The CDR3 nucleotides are TGTGCCAGCAGCTTCGCCTACGAGCAGTACTTC. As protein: CASSFAYEQYF.

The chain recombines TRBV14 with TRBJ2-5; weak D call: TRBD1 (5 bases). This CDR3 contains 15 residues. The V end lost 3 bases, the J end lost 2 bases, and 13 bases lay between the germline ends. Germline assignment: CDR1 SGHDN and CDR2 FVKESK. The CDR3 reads CASSQITGMQETQYF. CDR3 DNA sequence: TGTGCCAGCAGCCAGATTACAGGAATGCAAGAGACCCAGTACTTC.

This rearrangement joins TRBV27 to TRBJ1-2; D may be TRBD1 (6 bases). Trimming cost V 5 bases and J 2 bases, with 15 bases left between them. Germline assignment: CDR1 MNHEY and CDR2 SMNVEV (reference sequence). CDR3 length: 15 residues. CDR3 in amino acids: CASSRQGHGNYGYTF. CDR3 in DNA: TGTGCCAGCAGTCGTCAGGGACACGGAAACTATGGCTACACCTTC.

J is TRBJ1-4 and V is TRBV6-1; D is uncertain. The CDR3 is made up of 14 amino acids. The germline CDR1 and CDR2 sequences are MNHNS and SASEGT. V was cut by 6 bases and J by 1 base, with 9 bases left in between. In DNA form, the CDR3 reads TGTGCCAGCAGGGTGCAACTAACTAATGAAAAACTGTTTTTT. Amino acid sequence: CASRVQLTNEKLFF.

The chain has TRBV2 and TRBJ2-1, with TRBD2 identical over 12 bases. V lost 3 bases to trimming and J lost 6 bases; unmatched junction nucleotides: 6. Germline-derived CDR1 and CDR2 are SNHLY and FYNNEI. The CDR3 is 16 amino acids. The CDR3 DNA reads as TGTGCCAGCAGTGAGGAGACTAGCGGGAGTTTCAATGAGCAGTTCTTC. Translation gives CASSEETSGSFNEQFF.

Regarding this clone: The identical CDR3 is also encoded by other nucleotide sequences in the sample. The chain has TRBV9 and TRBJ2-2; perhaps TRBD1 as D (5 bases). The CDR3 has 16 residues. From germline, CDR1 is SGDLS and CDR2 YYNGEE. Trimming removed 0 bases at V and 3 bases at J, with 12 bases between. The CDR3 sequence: CASSVDGRVDTGELFF. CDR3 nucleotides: TGTGCCAGCAGCGTAGATGGCAGGGTCGACACCGGGGAGCTGTTTTTT.

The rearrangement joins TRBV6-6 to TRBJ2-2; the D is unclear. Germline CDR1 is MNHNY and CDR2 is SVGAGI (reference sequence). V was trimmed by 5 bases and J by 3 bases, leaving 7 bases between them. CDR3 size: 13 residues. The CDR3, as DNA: TGTGCCAGCAGTACCAAATACACCGGGGAGCTGTTTTTT. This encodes CASSTKYTGELFF.

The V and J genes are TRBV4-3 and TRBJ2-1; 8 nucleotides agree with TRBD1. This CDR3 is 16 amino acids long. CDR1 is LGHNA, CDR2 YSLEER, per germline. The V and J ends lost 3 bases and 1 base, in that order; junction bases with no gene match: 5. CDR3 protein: CASSHRQGWSYNEQFF. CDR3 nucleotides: TGCGCCAGCAGCCACCGACAGGGGTGGTCCTACAATGAGCAGTTCTTC.

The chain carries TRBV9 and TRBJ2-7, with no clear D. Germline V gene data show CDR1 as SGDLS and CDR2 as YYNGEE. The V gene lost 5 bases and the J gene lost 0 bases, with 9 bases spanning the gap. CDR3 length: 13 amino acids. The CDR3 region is CASSESPSYEQYF. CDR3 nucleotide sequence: TGTGCCAGCAGTGAGAGCCCCTCCTACGAGCAGTACTTC. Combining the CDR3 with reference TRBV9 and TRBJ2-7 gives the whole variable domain DSGVTQTPKHLITATGQRVTLRCSPRSGDLSVYWYQQSLDQGLQFLIQYYNGEERAKGNILERFSAQQFPDLHSELNLSSLELGDSALYFCASSESPSYEQYFGPGTRLTVT.

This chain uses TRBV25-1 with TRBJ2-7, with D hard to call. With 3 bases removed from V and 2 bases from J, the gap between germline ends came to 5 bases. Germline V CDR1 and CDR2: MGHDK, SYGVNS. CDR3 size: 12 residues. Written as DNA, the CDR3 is TGTGCCAGCAGTGATCCTCCCTACGAGCAGTACTTC. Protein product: CASSDPPYEQYF.

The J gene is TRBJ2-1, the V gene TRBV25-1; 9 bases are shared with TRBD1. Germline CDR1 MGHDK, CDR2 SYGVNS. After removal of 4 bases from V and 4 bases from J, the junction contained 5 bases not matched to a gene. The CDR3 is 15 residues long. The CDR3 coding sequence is TGTGCCAGCAGTGGCCGGGACAGGGAGTACAATGAGCAGTTCTTC. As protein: CASSGRDREYNEQFF. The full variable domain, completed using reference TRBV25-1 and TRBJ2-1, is EADIYQTPRYLVIGTGKKITLECSQTMGHDKMYWYQQDPGMELHLIHYSYGVNSTEKGDLSSESTVSRIRTEHFPLTLESARPSHTSQYLCASSGRDREYNEQFFGPGTRLTVL.

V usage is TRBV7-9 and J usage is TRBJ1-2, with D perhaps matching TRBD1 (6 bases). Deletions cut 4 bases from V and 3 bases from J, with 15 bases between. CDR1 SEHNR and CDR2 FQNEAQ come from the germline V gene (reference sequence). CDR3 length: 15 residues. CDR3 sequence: CASSSQKGGYYGYTF. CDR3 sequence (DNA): TGTGCCAGCAGCTCCCAAAAGGGGGGATACTATGGCTACACCTTC.

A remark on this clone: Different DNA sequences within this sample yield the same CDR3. Here the CDR3 reads CASSSRGDQPQHF. The CDR3 DNA sequence: TGTGCCAGCAGCTCCCGGGGGGATCAGCCCCAGCATTTT. The chain combines TRBV7-2 with TRBJ1-5, with a possible D match to TRBD1 (5 bases). The V and J ends lost 4 bases and 5 bases respectively, with 9 bases between them. In germline, CDR1 is SGHTA, CDR2 FQGNSA. This CDR3 is built from 13 residues.

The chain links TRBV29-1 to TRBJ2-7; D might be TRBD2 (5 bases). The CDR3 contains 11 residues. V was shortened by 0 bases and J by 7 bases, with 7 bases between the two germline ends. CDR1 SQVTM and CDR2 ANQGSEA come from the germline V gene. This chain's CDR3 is CSVEETGEQYF. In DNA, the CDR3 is TGCAGCGTTGAAGAAACGGGGGAGCAGTACTTC.

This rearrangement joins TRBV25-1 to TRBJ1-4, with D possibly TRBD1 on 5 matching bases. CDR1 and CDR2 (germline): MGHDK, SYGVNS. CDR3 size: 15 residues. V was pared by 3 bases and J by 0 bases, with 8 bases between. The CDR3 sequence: CASSEGVATNEKLFF. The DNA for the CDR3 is TGTGCCAGCAGTGAGGGGGTTGCAACTAATGAAAAACTGTTTTTT.

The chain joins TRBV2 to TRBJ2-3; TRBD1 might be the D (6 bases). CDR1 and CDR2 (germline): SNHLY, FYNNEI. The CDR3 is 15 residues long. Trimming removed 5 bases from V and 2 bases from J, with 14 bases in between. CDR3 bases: TGTGCCAGCAGTCCAAGAAGGACAGTCACAGATACGCAGTATTTT. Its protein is CASSPRRTVTDTQYF. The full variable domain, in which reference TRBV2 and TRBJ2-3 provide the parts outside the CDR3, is EPEVTQTPSHQVTQMGQEVILRCVPISNHLYFYWYRQILGQKVEFLVSFYNNEISEKSEIFDDQFSVERPDGSNFTLKIRSTKLEDSAMYFCASSPRRTVTDTQYFGPGTRLTVL.

CDR3 coding DNA: TGTGCCAGCAGTTTTCTGACTAACTACGAGCAGTACTTC. Translating it yields CASSFLTNYEQYF. This chain uses TRBV28 with TRBJ2-7; the D gene is possibly TRBD2 (5 bases). The CDR3 consists of 13 residues. V dropped 3 bases and J dropped 3 bases, with 9 bases sitting between them. Germline CDR1 reads MDHEN; CDR2 reads SYDVKM.